This T cell receptor beta chain was recorded in a study of blood T cell repertoires in COVID-19. Whole-study context: Acute and convalescent COVID-19 specimens originated in the United States, Italy and Spain.

In assigning cohorts, the study relied on participant-reported clinical history. The protocol was immunoSEQ multiplex PCR, while the TCRdb copy is restricted to in-frame clones and leaves out a portion. Among 130,000 to 150,000 clones listed, about four fifths were seen once. The sequencing sample was made of PBMCs or T cells enriched from blood (not recorded which). The sequence was collected from a woman aged 50 to 60 who had been exposed to COVID-19.

CDR3 sequence (DNA): TGTGCCAGCAGCGTAGGCCGAGGGCAAACATCCTACAATGAGCAGTTCTTC. This encodes CASSVGRGQTSYNEQFF. This sequence joins TRBV9 and TRBJ2-1; perhaps TRBD2 as D (5 bases). This CDR3 has 17 residues. Trimming shortened V by 0 bases and J by 1 base, and 14 bases separated the two germline ends. CDR1 and CDR2 (germline): SGDLS, YYNGEE. Full variable domain (missing parts from reference TRBV9 and TRBJ2-1): DSGVTQTPKHLITATGQRVTLRCSPRSGDLSVYWYQQSLDQGLQFLIQYYNGEERAKGNILERFSAQQFPDLHSELNLSSLELGDSALYFCASSVGRGQTSYNEQFFGPGTRLTVL.